The clone carrying this T cell receptor beta chain was seen at least ten times. The antigen remains undetermined. The data are from a study of Graves' ophthalmopathy and Graves' hyperthyroidism. Study outcomes and limitations: Blood shared most expanded thyroid clonotypes above 0.001 frequency. At 70.59% sensitivity and 72.22% specificity, the model predicted progression of the ophthalmopathy.

The study excluded patients with other autoimmune diseases, uncontrolled infections, pregnancy or lactation. The PBMCs had their origin in around 10 ml of fresh peripheral blood. CDR1 is SGHDT, CDR2 YYEEEE, per germline. Trimming cost V 7 bases and J 6 bases; bases outside gene matches: 4. This CDR3 comprises 14 residues. Investigators amplified TCR beta CDR3 regions from RNA transcripts. Amplification began with first-round RT-PCR using HTBI primers, then second-round multiplex PCR was performed. One entry per CDR3 protein, called by TCRdb with MiXCR from the multiplex PCR reads. The sample lists a few hundred thousand distinct CDR3 sequences; 17% were seen once.

Specimen: peripheral blood. V gene TRBV5-6 combines with J gene TRBJ2-5, with 15 bases fitting TRBD2. This sequence was found in an adult man with Graves' ophthalmopathy. The CDR3 DNA follows: TGTGCCAGCCGGACTAGCGGGGGGGCGAAGACCCAGTACTTC. Residues: CASRTSGGAKTQYF.